This entry lists 11 T cell receptor beta chains sequenced from one sample in a study of T cell changes during pregnancy in multiple sclerosis. Data came from immunoSEQ multiplex PCR; TCRdb stores just in-frame clones and leaves some out. Here the sample spans over 40,000 clones, around 93% being singletons. The source material was peripheral blood, sampled in the third trimester of pregnancy. Every receptor here comes from a female donor with multiple sclerosis, enrolled in a pregnancy study.

The CDR3 sequence: CASSQDRASPYEQYF. In nucleotides, the CDR3 is TGCGCCAGCAGCCAAGATCGGGCTAGCCCCTACGAGCAGTACTTC. The chain has TRBV4-3 and TRBJ2-7; D is possibly TRBD2 (5 bases). Deletions cut 0 bases from V and 2 bases from J, with 11 bases between. CDR1 LGHNA and CDR2 YSLEER come from the germline V gene. The CDR3 runs to 15 residues.

The chain recombines TRBV2 with TRBJ2-7; a weak D match, TRBD1 (7 bases). The CDR3 totals 13 residues. Germline V lookup: CDR1 SNHLY, CDR2 FYNNEI. Trimming took 8 bases from V and 6 from J, leaving 17 bases between them. In nucleotides, the CDR3 is TGTGCCAGCGAAAGCAGGGGGGCCGCCGAGCAGTACTTC. Translation: CASESRGAAEQYF.

This chain connects TRBV19 to TRBJ2-7, with D possibly TRBD2 on 6 matching bases. Trimming left V 1 base short and J 3 bases short, with 10 bases between. Germline CDR1 is LNHDA and CDR2 is SQIVND (reference sequence). The CDR3 consists of 14 residues. The CDR3 DNA reads TGTGCCAGTAGTATAGGGGGACTGTACTACGAGCAGTACTTC. It translates to CASSIGGLYYEQYF.

CDR3 region: CASAEQGSTDTQYF. CDR3 in DNA: TGCGCCAGCGCAGAACAGGGTAGCACAGATACGCAGTATTTT. This chain connects TRBV4-1 to TRBJ2-3; D is perhaps TRBD1 (6 bases). This CDR3 has 14 amino acids. CDR1 is MGHRA and CDR2 is YSYEKL in the germline V gene. V was shortened by 8 bases and J by 0 bases, with 12 bases between the two germline ends.

The chain has TRBV11-3 and TRBJ2-7, with D perhaps TRBD1 (5 bases). This CDR3 spans 13 amino acids. Trimming cost V 1 base and J 4 bases, with 8 bases left between them. The germline CDR1 and CDR2 sequences are SGHNT and YENEEA. CDR3 coding DNA: TGTGCCAGCAGCTTAGTCCAGGGTTACGAGCAGTACTTC. Translating gives CASSLVQGYEQYF.

V and J are TRBV10-3 and TRBJ2-3, with 10 bases that match TRBD2. The CDR3 runs 16 residues. Germline CDR1 is ENHRY and CDR2 is SYGVKD. The V and J ends lost 7 bases and 0 bases, in that order; junction bases with no gene match: 7. CDR3 bases: TGTGCCATCAAGGCCCAGCGGGAGGGTAGCACAGATACGCAGTATTTT. Translating it yields CAIKAQREGSTDTQYF.

CDR3 loop: CASSQTGGAGETQYF. The CDR3 region has the DNA TGCGCCAGCAGCCAGACTGGGGGGGCAGGGGAGACCCAGTACTTC. The rearrangement links TRBV4-3 to TRBJ2-5; TRBD2 might be the D (7 bases). The germline V and J ends were trimmed by 3 bases and 5 bases, with 16 bases remaining between them. Germline V gene lookup returns CDR1 LGHNA and CDR2 YSLEER. This CDR3 contains 15 residues.

The chain links TRBV4-3 to TRBJ2-7; 12 nucleotides agree with TRBD2. V trimming: 1 base; J trimming: 2 bases; junction bases outside the gene matches: 0. The CDR3 totals 15 residues. Germline-derived CDR1 and CDR2 are LGHNA and YSLEER. The CDR3 is CASSQGTSGAYEQYF. DNA of the CDR3: TGCGCCAGCAGCCAAGGGACTAGCGGGGCCTACGAGCAGTACTTC.

The rearrangement links TRBV7-9 to TRBJ1-1; D is unresolved. The CDR3 sequence is 13 residues long. V gave up 4 bases and J gave up 4 bases, with 10 bases separating them. Germline V gene sequence: CDR1 SEHNR, CDR2 FQNEAQ (reference sequence). The CDR3 loop is CASSWPAGTEAFF. Here the CDR3 DNA reads TGTGCCAGCAGCTGGCCCGCGGGCACTGAAGCTTTCTTT.

The rearrangement joins TRBV6-5 to TRBJ2-2; D is possibly TRBD2 (6 bases). Germline CDR1 and CDR2: MNHEY and SVGAGI. V lost 2 bases, J lost 5 bases, and 12 bases lay in between. The CDR3 is 15 amino acids. CDR3 in DNA: TGTGCCAGCAGTTACGGGGGGTTCGGGACCGGGGAGCTGTTTTTT. Protein product: CASSYGGFGTGELFF.

The chain recombines TRBV13 with TRBJ2-5, with 13 bases fitting TRBD2. V shed 5 bases, J shed 5 bases, and the junction held 14 bases outside the gene matches. Per germline, CDR1 PRHDT and CDR2 FYEKMQ (reference sequence). CDR3 length: 18 residues. This CDR3 reads CASSPGTSGTDPAETQYF. The CDR3 region has the DNA TGTGCCAGCAGCCCCGGGACTAGCGGGACCGACCCAGCGGAGACCCAGTACTTC.